The sequence of this T cell receptor beta chain was determined in a study of blood T cell repertoires in COVID-19. Study-wide context: From T cells, B-cell-depleted T cells, or PBMCs came the material, which was cDNA or gDNA.

Ages ranged from about 18 to 89 years, with residence in fewer than 25 US areas. Participants' reported clinical history set cohort assignment. In its sample, this clone was seen a few times. Source study methods: Using reference gene primer amplification, nucleated cell counts were estimated. Repertoires were generated with immunoSEQ multiplex PCR, while TCRdb's copy carries only in-frame clones and drops some. For V, J and clone size, that table is used; D and trimming come from the DNA. The table has roughly 340,000 clones, 85% to 90% seen once. Germline CDR1 reads SNHLY; CDR2 reads FYNNEI. V was clipped by 10 bases and J by 3 bases; unmatched bases: 12. The CDR3 has 16 residues.

The sequence was obtained from a man aged 18 to 29 who had recovered from COVID-19. This chain connects TRBV2 to TRBJ2-1; 10 bases are a match to TRBD2. Sequenced input: PBMCs or T cells enriched from blood (not recorded which). The CDR3 loop is CATCILAGSLYNEQFF. The CDR3 bases are TGTGCCACCTGTATACTAGCGGGAAGCCTCTACAATGAGCAGTTCTTC.